A selection of T cell receptor beta chains follows, all from one sample in a study of blood T cell repertoires in COVID-19. TCRdb keeps only in-frame clones here, not all; method: immunoSEQ multiplex PCR. This table has about 41,000 clones, around nine tenths appearing once. The sample consisted of peripheral blood. These receptors were collected from a man aged 55 to 69 with acute or convalescent COVID-19. CDR3s include the opening cysteine and the closing phenylalanine or tryptophan. A D gene is named only where the DNA matches it firmly. The size of a clone is reported for some rows only, either as once, few or many, or as a class for expanded clones.

CDR3aa,CDR3nt,d_gene,abundance,j_gene,v_gene
CASSLGGTLNTEAFF,TGTGCCAGCAGCTTGGGCGGGACCCTGAACACTGAAGCTTTCTTT,NA,once,TRBJ1-1,TRBV7-2
CASSLDYTAINQPQHF,TGTGCCAGCAGCTTAGATTATACCGCGATCAATCAGCCCCAGCATTTT,NA,NA,TRBJ1-5,TRBV11-2
CASSSTGLLTDTQYF,TGTGCCAGCAGTTCCACGGGACTACTCACAGATACGCAGTATTTT,TRBD2,NA,TRBJ2-3,TRBV7-7
CAWGNDYEKLFF,TGTGCCTGGGGCAACGACTATGAAAAACTGTTTTTT,NA,NA,TRBJ1-4,TRBV30
CASSPPSGQGSEKLFF,TGTGCCAGCTCACCACCGTCAGGGCAGGGGAGTGAAAAACTGTTTTTT,NA,NA,TRBJ1-4,TRBV18
CASRRDRKDEQYF,TGTGCCAGCAGGAGGGACAGAAAGGACGAGCAGTACTTC,TRBD1,NA,TRBJ2-7,TRBV6-5
CASSSYSGNQPQHF,TGTGCCAGCAGCTCCTATTCAGGAAATCAGCCCCAGCATTTT,NA,NA,TRBJ1-5,TRBV7-8
CASSQEASGGPDTQYF,TGTGCCAGCAGCCAAGAAGCTAGCGGGGGTCCAGATACGCAGTATTTT,TRBD2,NA,TRBJ2-3,TRBV3-1/TRBV3-2
CASSDEMGRSAEAFF,TGTGCCAGCAGCGACGAAATGGGGCGCAGCGCTGAAGCTTTCTTT,NA,once,TRBJ1-1,TRBV9
CASEGQPGTFGYTF,TGTGCCAGCGAGGGACAGCCGGGGACTTTCGGCTACACCTTC,TRBD1,NA,TRBJ1-2,TRBV2
CASSLRVGQGHEQYF,TGTGCCAGCAGCTTAAGGGTTGGACAGGGCCACGAGCAGTACTTC,TRBD1,NA,TRBJ2-7,TRBV7-3
CATSPTQTDTQYF,TGTGCCACCAGTCCCACACAGACAGATACGCAGTATTTT,NA,NA,TRBJ2-3,TRBV19